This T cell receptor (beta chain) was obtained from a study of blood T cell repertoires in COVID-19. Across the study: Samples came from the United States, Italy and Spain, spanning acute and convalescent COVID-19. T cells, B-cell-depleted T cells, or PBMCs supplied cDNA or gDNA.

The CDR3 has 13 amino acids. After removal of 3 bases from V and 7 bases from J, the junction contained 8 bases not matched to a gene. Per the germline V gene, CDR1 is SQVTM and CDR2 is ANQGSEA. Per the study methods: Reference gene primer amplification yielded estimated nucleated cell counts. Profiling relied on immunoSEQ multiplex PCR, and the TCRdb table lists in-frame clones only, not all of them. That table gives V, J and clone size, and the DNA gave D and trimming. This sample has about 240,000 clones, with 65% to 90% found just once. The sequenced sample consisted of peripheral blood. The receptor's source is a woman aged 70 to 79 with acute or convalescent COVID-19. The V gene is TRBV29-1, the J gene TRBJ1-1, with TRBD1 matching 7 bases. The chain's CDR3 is CSVDRDRDSEAFF. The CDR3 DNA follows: TGCAGCGTTGATCGGGACAGAGATAGTGAAGCTTTCTTT. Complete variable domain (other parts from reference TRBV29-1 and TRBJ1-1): SAVISQKPSRDICQRGTSLTIQCQVDSQVTMMFWYRQQPGQSLTLIATANQGSEATYESGFVIDKFPISRPNLTFSTLTVSNMSPEDSSIYLCSVDRDRDSEAFFGQGTRLTVV.